The 26 T cell receptor beta chains given below trace back to one sample, sequenced in a study of T cell changes during pregnancy in multiple sclerosis. The repertoire was sequenced with immunoSEQ multiplex PCR; TCRdb's copy has only in-frame clones and lacks some. The sample carries some 110,000 clones, about 90% recorded once. Sequencing used peripheral blood, obtained before pregnancy. These receptors were obtained from a female donor with multiple sclerosis, enrolled in a pregnancy study.

The rearrangement uses TRBV25-1 and TRBJ1-5; D may be TRBD1 (5 bases). Trimming left V 2 bases short and J 2 bases short, with 7 bases between. CDR1 and CDR2 from the germline V gene are MGHDK and SYGVNS. The CDR3 length is 14 residues. In nucleotides, the CDR3 is TGTGCCAGCAGTGAAGCACAGGGCAATCAGCCCCAGCATTTT. Amino acids: CASSEAQGNQPQHF.

The chain joins TRBV2 to TRBJ1-6, with 8 bases lining up with TRBD1. Trimming took 4 bases from V and 10 from J; bases not matched to a gene: 3. The CDR3 is 13 amino acids. Germline V gives CDR1 SNHLY, CDR2 FYNNEI. In DNA, the CDR3 is TGTGCCAGCAGTGGGACAGGGTTATCACCCCTCCACTTT. Its translation is CASSGTGLSPLHF. Filled out from reference TRBV2 and TRBJ1-6, the complete variable domain reads EPEVTQTPSHQVTQMGQEVILRCVPISNHLYFYWYRQILGQKVEFLVSFYNNEISEKSEIFDDQFSVERPDGSNFTLKIRSTKLEDSAMYFCASSGTGLSPLHFGNGTRLTVT.

The chain employs TRBV7-2 and TRBJ1-6; D remains ambiguous. The CDR3 has 13 amino acids. The V gene lost 2 bases and the J gene lost 12 bases, with 11 bases spanning the gap. In germline, CDR1 is SGHTA, CDR2 FQGNSA. The DNA for the CDR3 is TGTGCCAGCAGCTTAATGGCATCAGGACCCCTCCACTTT. This translates into CASSLMASGPLHF.

The genes are TRBV6-5 and TRBJ2-3; D not resolved. V was shortened by 2 bases and J by 2 bases, with 14 bases between the two germline ends. Germline CDR1 and CDR2: MNHEY and SVGAGI. The CDR3 contains 16 residues. Here the CDR3 reads CASSYKRNPPTDTQYF. Written as DNA, the CDR3 is TGTGCCAGCAGTTACAAGAGAAACCCCCCCACAGATACGCAGTATTTT.

The chain combines TRBV29-1 with TRBJ2-2; the D gene is possibly TRBD2 (6 bases). This CDR3 is 14 amino acids long. V was cut by 7 bases and J by 1 base, with 13 bases left in between. Germline lookup yields CDR1 SQVTM and CDR2 ANQGSEA. The CDR3 region is CSATGLLNTGELFF. In DNA form, the CDR3 reads TGCAGCGCTACGGGACTGTTGAACACCGGGGAGCTGTTTTTT.

The genes are TRBV27 and TRBJ2-7, with D perhaps TRBD1 (6 bases). The germline V gene has CDR1 MNHEY and CDR2 SMNVEV (reference sequence). The CDR3 loop spans 15 amino acids. V lost 4 bases and J 4 bases, leaving 17 bases between the germline ends. The CDR3 sequence: CASSSLQGRIYEQYF. The CDR3 bases are TGTGCCAGCAGTTCCCTGCAGGGGCGAATATACGAGCAGTACTTC.

The V gene is TRBV5-1, the J gene TRBJ2-6; D is ambiguous. Germline V CDR1 and CDR2: SGHRS, YFSETQ. The germline V and J ends were trimmed by 7 bases and 1 base, with 15 bases remaining between them. The CDR3 consists of 16 residues. CDR3 region: CASLQVPLSGANVLTF. Here the CDR3 DNA reads TGCGCCAGCCTGCAGGTCCCTTTATCTGGGGCCAACGTCCTGACTTTC.

The rearrangement uses TRBV28 and TRBJ1-1; D call uncertain. From germline, CDR1 is MDHEN and CDR2 SYDVKM. V lost 1 base to trimming and J lost 6 bases, with 21 bases between them. The CDR3 contains 17 residues. The CDR3 bases are TGTGCCAGCAGTTTATCGGCGGGGATCGGGAGAAAAGCTGAAGCTTTCTTT. The encoded protein is CASSLSAGIGRKAEAFF.

The table lists this clone with a count of one. The CDR3 coding sequence is TGTGCCTCCAGGCCTAGCGGGACCCACGAGCAGTTCTTC. Amino acid sequence: CASRPSGTHEQFF. The chain uses TRBV7-2 and TRBJ2-1, with 9 bases fitting TRBD2. Germline loops: CDR1 SGHTA, CDR2 FQGNSA. The ends lost 11 bases at V and 10 bases at J; junction bases unmatched: 12. This CDR3 has 13 amino acids.

The gene calls are TRBV6-5 and TRBJ1-3, with a possible D match to TRBD1 (5 bases). This CDR3 spans 15 amino acids. V was shortened by 5 bases and J by 0 bases, with 11 bases between the two germline ends. Germline CDR1 is MNHEY and CDR2 is SVGAGI. CDR3 DNA sequence: TGTGCCAGCAGTGCTGACAGAGTCTCTGGAAACACCATATATTTT. Its translation is CASSADRVSGNTIYF.

V usage is TRBV5-1 and J usage is TRBJ2-7; 9 bases line up with TRBD1. The germline gives CDR1 SGHRS, CDR2 YFSETQ. The CDR3 loop spans 15 amino acids. The junction had 7 bases not matched to a gene; V was cut back by 1 base and J by 5 bases. The CDR3 DNA reads as TGCGCCAGCAGCTTGTGGACAGGGGCGCAAGACGAGCAGTACTTC. Translated, it gives CASSLWTGAQDEQYF.

The rearrangement links TRBV2 to TRBJ1-4; no definite D call. Trimming left V 3 bases short and J 5 bases short, with 16 bases between. The germline CDR1 and CDR2 sequences are SNHLY and FYNNEI. The CDR3 totals 16 residues. This CDR3 is CASSENPRVLNEKLFF. The DNA for the CDR3 is TGTGCCAGCAGTGAGAACCCGAGGGTTTTAAATGAAAAACTGTTTTTT.

The genes are TRBV6-6 and TRBJ1-3; perhaps TRBD1 as D (6 bases). V was shortened by 6 bases and J by 4 bases, with 10 bases between the two germline ends. This CDR3 has 13 amino acids. Germline CDR1 reads MNHNY; CDR2 reads SVGAGI (reference sequence). The CDR3 is CASRQGQGNTIYF. The DNA of the CDR3 is TGTGCCAGCAGGCAGGGACAAGGAAACACCATATATTTT.

CDR3 coding DNA: TGTGCCAGCGGAGTACTTAACTATGGCTACACCTTC. Encoded protein: CASGVLNYGYTF. This rearrangement joins TRBV9 to TRBJ1-2; no definite D call. CDR1 SGDLS and CDR2 YYNGEE come from the germline V gene. This CDR3 is built from 12 residues. V was shortened by 7 bases and J by 1 base, with 8 bases between the two germline ends.

The sample holds one count of this clone. This chain joins TRBV9 and TRBJ2-1, with 7 bases matching TRBD2. Germline CDR1 is SGDLS and CDR2 is YYNGEE. Trimming took 0 bases from V and 9 from J; bases not matched to a gene: 12. The CDR3 extends over 16 amino acids. CDR3 residues: CASSVGASGMFGEQFF. CDR3 bases: TGTGCCAGCAGCGTAGGGGCGAGCGGGATGTTCGGTGAGCAGTTCTTC.

The chain is built from TRBV5-4 and TRBJ1-2; 10 nucleotides align to TRBD1. The trim removed 4 bases at V and 4 bases at J, leaving 10 bases unmatched. This CDR3 spans 16 amino acids. Germline CDR1 SGHNT, CDR2 YYREEE (reference sequence). CDR3 sequence (DNA): TGTGCCAGCAGCCAACTTGCGGGACAGGGGAGCTATGGCTACACCTTC. It codes for CASSQLAGQGSYGYTF. Filled out from reference TRBV5-4 and TRBJ1-2, the complete variable domain reads ETGVTQSPTHLIKTRGQQVTLRCSSQSGHNTVSWYQQALGQGPQFIFQYYREEENGRGNFPPRFSGLQFPNYSSELNVNALELDDSALYLCASSQLAGQGSYGYTFGSGTRLTVV.

Here the CDR3 DNA reads TGTGCCAGCAGCTTAAGGTGGGGGGGCCAGGTAGCCAAAAACATTCAGTACTTC. It encodes CASSLRWGGQVAKNIQYF. The chain uses TRBV7-2 and TRBJ2-4; D may be TRBD2 (7 bases). Germline assignment: CDR1 SGHTA and CDR2 FQGNSA. V lost 2 bases and J 0 bases, leaving 17 bases between the germline ends. The CDR3 is 18 residues long.

V gene TRBV18 combines with J gene TRBJ2-5; TRBD2 matches 12 bases. The CDR3 length is 15 residues. Per germline, CDR1 KGHSH and CDR2 LQKENI. The J segment lost 4 bases and the V segment lost 3 bases, leaving 3 bases of the junction unmatched. The CDR3 loop is CASSPGLAGRETQYF. DNA for the CDR3: TGTGCCAGCTCACCCGGACTAGCGGGGAGAGAGACCCAGTACTTC.

V is TRBV19 and J is TRBJ1-1; the match to TRBD1 covers 11 bases. This CDR3 spans 14 amino acids. J lost 6 bases, V lost 5 bases, and 5 bases had no gene match. Germline loops: CDR1 LNHDA, CDR2 SQIVND (reference sequence). The CDR3 region has the DNA TGTGCCAGTAGTCTACAGGGACAGGGGGCTGAAGCTTTCTTT. Translated: CASSLQGQGAEAFF.

The rearrangement links TRBV6-5 to TRBJ2-1; 15 bases are a match to TRBD2. Germline CDR1 reads MNHEY; CDR2 reads SVGAGI. V was clipped by 2 bases and J by 9 bases; unmatched bases: 5. This CDR3 has 16 residues. DNA for the CDR3: TGTGCCAGCAGTTACCGGACTAGCGGGAGGGCGGGTGAGCAGTTCTTC. Translated: CASSYRTSGRAGEQFF.

This clone was detected only a few times. The chain joins TRBV18 to TRBJ1-4; TRBD1 matches at 7 bases. CDR1 and CDR2 (germline): KGHSH, LQKENI. V lost 5 bases, J lost 2 bases, and 5 bases stayed unmatched. The CDR3 covers 15 residues. For the CDR3, the DNA is TGTGCCAGCTCAGAAAACAGGGGTACTAATGAAAAACTGTTTTTT. Translating it yields CASSENRGTNEKLFF.

The genes are TRBV6-1 and TRBJ2-3, with TRBD1 matching over 8 bases. The CDR3 runs to 15 residues. V gave up 4 bases and J gave up 1 base; unmatched junction bases: 4. In germline, CDR1 is MNHNS, CDR2 SASEGT. The CDR3 coding sequence is TGTGCCAGCAGTGGACAGGGGACGGGCACAGATACGCAGTATTTT. Protein: CASSGQGTGTDTQYF.

This chain uses TRBV7-8 with TRBJ1-2; 7 bases align to TRBD1. Per the germline V gene, CDR1 is SGHVS and CDR2 is FQNEAQ. Trimming at V came to 5 bases and at J to 2 bases, leaving 8 bases not matched to a gene. CDR3 length: 15 residues. The CDR3 spells CASSRGQAQNYGYTF. The CDR3 DNA reads as TGTGCCAGCAGCCGAGGACAGGCCCAAAACTATGGCTACACCTTC.

The CDR3 DNA is TGTGCCAGCAGTAACTTAGCGGGGCCGGCCTACGAGCAGTACTTC. This sequence encodes CASSNLAGPAYEQYF. The chain recombines TRBV28 with TRBJ2-7; 8 positions agree with TRBD2. The CDR3 consists of 15 residues. From germline, CDR1 is MDHEN and CDR2 SYDVKM. V lost 5 bases to trimming and J lost 2 bases; unmatched junction nucleotides: 8.

J is TRBJ2-1 and V is TRBV18; a weak D match, TRBD1 (6 bases). Germline V gives CDR1 KGHSH, CDR2 LQKENI. The V gene lost 3 bases and the J gene lost 0 bases, with 12 bases spanning the gap. The CDR3 has 16 residues. The DNA of the CDR3 is TGTGCCAGCTCACCGGGGACAAAAAGCTCCTACAATGAGCAGTTCTTC. Protein: CASSPGTKSSYNEQFF.

This clone was picked up a small number of times. The chain has TRBV29-1 and TRBJ2-2; 11 bases align to TRBD2. CDR3 size: 13 residues. CDR1 and CDR2 from the germline V gene are SQVTM and ANQGSEA. The CDR3: CSTSGRGTGELFF. DNA for the CDR3: TGCAGTACTAGCGGGAGAGGCACCGGGGAGCTGTTTTTT.